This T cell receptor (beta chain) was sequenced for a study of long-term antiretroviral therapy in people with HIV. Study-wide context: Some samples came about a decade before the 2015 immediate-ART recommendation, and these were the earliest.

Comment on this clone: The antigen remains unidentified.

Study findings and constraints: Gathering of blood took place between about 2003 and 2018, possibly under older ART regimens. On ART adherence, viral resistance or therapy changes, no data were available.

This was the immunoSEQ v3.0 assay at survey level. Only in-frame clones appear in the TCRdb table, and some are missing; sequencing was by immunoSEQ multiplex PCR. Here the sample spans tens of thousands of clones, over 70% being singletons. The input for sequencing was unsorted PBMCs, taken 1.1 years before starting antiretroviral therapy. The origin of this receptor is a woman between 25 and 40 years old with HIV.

This CDR3 is CASSLSFLADTEAFF. The CDR3 DNA follows: TGTGCCAGCAGCTTAAGCTTTCTGGCTGACACTGAAGCTTTCTTT. This chain connects TRBV7-8 to TRBJ1-1; D unresolved. Germline V gene lookup returns CDR1 SGHVS and CDR2 FQNEAQ. Trimming left V 2 bases short and J 3 bases short, with 13 bases between. This CDR3 spans 15 amino acids.